This T cell receptor beta chain was documented in a study of Graves' ophthalmopathy and Graves' hyperthyroidism (dated by TCRdb to the late 2010s). As for the study more broadly: Peripheral blood was collected before any treatment was given, at the time of initial diagnosis. To tell Graves' ophthalmopathy apart from Graves' hyperthyroidism, and to predict which patients would progress to ophthalmopathy, the study relied on TCR beta repertoire signatures. In total, around 140 blood samples were TCR-sequenced: some 40 ophthalmopathy, 80 or so hyperthyroidism and about 17 hyperthyroidism-to-ophthalmopathy patients. To explore V-J signatures distinguishing ophthalmopathy from hyperthyroidism, a discovery set of about a hundred patients (about 41 ophthalmopathy, 57 stable hyperthyroidism) was enrolled. An independent validation cohort comprised fewer than 20 hyperthyroidism patients and 15 to 17 patients who later progressed from hyperthyroidism to ophthalmopathy. In over 5 hyperthyroidism patients, the T-cell repertoire of thyroid tissue was compared with the T-cell repertoire of blood. Once sampling was done, hyperthyroidism patients were given methimazole at a starting dose of 30 mg daily, while ophthalmopathy patients were given high-dose intravenous methylprednisolone. The 85 to 100 discovery patients were randomly split 7:3 into training and test sets.

About this clonotype: Its cognate antigen has yet to be identified. No much larger clone exists at a distance of one base, and base qualities are not known.

A patient counted as having stable hyperthyroidism if there was no progression to ophthalmopathy within 18 months of follow-up. Patients with hyperthyroidism were aged 18 to 65 years, had been newly diagnosed, and had a disease duration of less than 2 months. Anyone with other autoimmune diseases, uncontrolled infections, pregnancy or lactation was excluded from the study. Clinical symptoms, serum thyroxine, TRAb, thyroid ultrasound and orbital computed tomography were used for diagnosis. Ficoll-Paque density gradient centrifugation was used to isolate PBMCs from approximately 11 ml of fresh peripheral blood. Total RNA was extracted with Trizol reagent and quality-checked on an Agilent 2100 Bioanalyzer. The study at large found these results: In validation, the model predicted ophthalmopathy progression with nearly 71% sensitivity and roughly 72% specificity; approximately 12 predicted patients were CT-confirmed with GO in a median of about 7.1 months. Among expanded thyroid clonotypes with frequency above 0.001, most also showed up in blood, which suggests that blood repertoires may reflect the thyroid immune response. Sample size was not statistically predetermined, and group allocation was not concealed from the investigators. In cross-validation, the 13-signature model distinguished ophthalmopathy from stable hyperthyroidism with about 90% sensitivity and around 84% specificity, while in the test set the corresponding values were roughly 80% and 75%.

The cysteine opens and the phenylalanine closes a CDR3 of 17 amino acids. Kept here is only the CDR3 DNA, which spans 51 bases and is read in frame from base 1. For CDR1 and CDR2, the germline V gene lists MDHEN and SYDVKM. At the junction V is shortened by 2 bases and J by 5 bases; bases outside the gene matches: 11. For repertoire sequencing, the TCR beta CDR3 regions were amplified from RNA transcripts. A first-round RT-PCR used HTBI primers with the Qiagen OneStep RT-PCR kit, followed by a second-round multiplex PCR, size selection and purification. Libraries were sequenced paired-end with 100 bp reads on an Illumina HiSeq2000. The source study handled its data this way. SOAPnuke was used to process the reads, removing any read that contained adapters or uncalled bases, had a mean Phred below 15, or lacked an exact match to the constant primer or identifier. COPE v1.2.5 was used to merge high-quality paired reads. Each unique nucleotide sequence was defined as a clonotype, and clonotypes were aligned to IMGT TRB V, D and J references with MiTCR v1.1. The analysis was limited to V-J combinations with a frequency above 0.0001, which together covered 99.2% of repertoires. For each V-J combination, a TCR clonal expansion and chaos score was defined as F50 clonal expansion divided by the chaos observed in the TCRdist matrix. Welch's t-statistics and random forest were used to reduce features to about 13 V-J combinations, which were fed into a naive Bayes classifier. The similarity between thyroid and blood repertoires was quantified using the Morisita-Horn index. TCRdb reprocessing: public reads trimmed at Q25 with fastp, clones called with MiXCR, in-frame beta chains kept. Under each unique CDR3 protein, matching rows form one entry showing the most common genes and DNA. The V and J calls were not made by the authors but by TCRdb's processing. For this sample there are under 800,000 distinct CDR3 sequences; about a fifth appear just once. The ten largest clonotypes hold approximately 7% of the sample.

This chain is built from TRBV28 and TRBJ1-1; 10 bases in between match TRBD1. The sample was peripheral blood. The receptor's source is a woman under 30 with stable Graves' hyperthyroidism. Some clones in this sample may be carry-over from other donors' samples. Donor details come from another sample of the same person, matched by shared clones. For the CDR3, the sequence is CASSLGTGAFVLTEAFF. The DNA sequence is as follows: TGTGCCAGCAGTTTAGGGACAGGGGCCTTCGTTTTAACTGAAGCTTTCTTT.